The next 18 T cell receptor beta chains were all read from a single sample in a study of T cell changes during pregnancy in multiple sclerosis. TCRdb keeps only in-frame clones here, not all; method: immunoSEQ multiplex PCR. The sample has approximately 53,000 clones; almost 95% are singletons. This material consisted of CD4+ T cells from peripheral blood mononuclear cells, taken in the third trimester of pregnancy. The receptors originated from a female donor with multiple sclerosis, enrolled in a pregnancy study.

The chain joins TRBV5-4 to TRBJ1-2; 11 bases align to TRBD1. There are 15 residues in the CDR3. Germline CDR1 and CDR2: SGHNT and YYREEE (reference sequence). V trimming: 5 bases; J trimming: 4 bases; junction bases outside the gene matches: 7. The DNA of the CDR3 is TGTGCCAGCAGTTCACCGGGACAGGGGGTCTATGGCTACACCTTC. Encoded protein: CASSSPGQGVYGYTF. Based on the CDR3 plus reference TRBV5-4 and TRBJ1-2, the full variable domain is ETGVTQSPTHLIKTRGQQVTLRCSSQSGHNTVSWYQQALGQGPQFIFQYYREEENGRGNFPPRFSGLQFPNYSSELNVNALELDDSALYLCASSSPGQGVYGYTFGSGTRLTVV.

The chain couples TRBV19 to TRBJ2-1, with 7 bases identical to TRBD2. J lost 3 bases, V lost 3 bases, and 8 bases had no gene match. Per germline, CDR1 LNHDA and CDR2 SQIVND (reference sequence). The CDR3 covers 16 residues. CDR3 sequence (DNA): TGTGCCAGTAGTATTTTGGCGGGGGATTTCTACAATGAGCAGTTCTTC. The encoded protein is CASSILAGDFYNEQFF.

The chain couples TRBV5-4 to TRBJ2-1; 7 bases agree with TRBD2. Germline V gene sequence: CDR1 SGHNT, CDR2 YYREEE (reference sequence). Trimming took 4 bases from V and 7 from J; bases not matched to a gene: 5. The CDR3 covers 13 residues. The CDR3 protein is CASSGGGENEQFF. The CDR3 DNA is TGTGCCAGCAGCGGTGGGGGGGAGAATGAGCAGTTCTTC.

This CDR3 reads CASSEGPGRRAEAFF. The CDR3 coding sequence is TGTGCCAGCAGTGAAGGTCCGGGCCGGAGGGCTGAAGCTTTCTTT. The rearrangement joins TRBV2 to TRBJ1-1; D not resolved. Germline-derived CDR1 and CDR2 are SNHLY and FYNNEI. The CDR3 has 15 residues. V was shortened by 1 base and J by 6 bases, with 15 bases between the two germline ends.

The V and J genes are TRBV4-3 and TRBJ2-3; 9 bases are shared with TRBD2. The CDR3 is 14 amino acids. Germline values: CDR1 LGHNA, CDR2 YSLEER. The trim removed 6 bases at V and 4 bases at J, leaving 5 bases unmatched. CDR3 sequence (DNA): TGCGCCAGCAGGCAGCGGGGGGTTCCAGATACGCAGTATTTT. This codes for CASRQRGVPDTQYF.

V and J are TRBV7-9 and TRBJ2-4, with a weak D call TRBD2 (6 bases). The CDR3 is made up of 15 amino acids. The V gene lost 5 bases and the J gene lost 1 base, with 12 bases spanning the gap. CDR1 SEHNR and CDR2 FQNEAQ come from the germline V gene (reference sequence). The CDR3 here is CASSEEGGAKNIQYF. CDR3 bases: TGTGCCAGCAGCGAAGAGGGAGGTGCCAAAAACATTCAGTACTTC.

A note on this clone: This sample includes further DNA sequences coding for the same CDR3. The rearrangement links TRBV18 to TRBJ1-5; TRBD1 matches 7 bases. V shed 2 bases and J 2 bases; nucleotides not matched to a gene: 0. This CDR3 is built from 14 residues. Germline CDR1 KGHSH, CDR2 LQKENI. This chain's CDR3 is CASSPGQGNQPQHF. The DNA of the CDR3 is TGTGCCAGCTCACCAGGACAGGGCAATCAGCCCCAGCATTTT.

The V and J genes are TRBV5-6 and TRBJ2-3; 7 bases fit TRBD1. CDR3 length: 13 residues. Germline values: CDR1 SGHDT, CDR2 YYEEEE. V was clipped by 1 base and J by 6 bases; unmatched bases: 2. The CDR3: CASSLYRGDTQYF. The CDR3 nucleotides read TGTGCCAGCAGCTTGTACAGGGGTGATACGCAGTATTTT.

V gene TRBV7-6 combines with J gene TRBJ2-5, with TRBD2 matching over 9 bases. Germline loops: CDR1 SGHVS, CDR2 FNYEAQ. This CDR3 is 15 amino acids long. Unmatched junction bases numbered 4, after V lost 3 bases and J lost 2 bases. Here the CDR3 reads CASSLGTSIQETQYF. As DNA, the CDR3 is TGTGCCAGCAGCTTGGGGACTAGCATACAAGAGACCCAGTACTTC.

The CDR3 DNA is TGTGCCAGCAGCTCCGCAGGGGGGAACTATGGCTACACCTTC. Its protein is CASSSAGGNYGYTF. V and J are TRBV5-4 and TRBJ1-2; the match to TRBD1 covers 7 bases. V lost 3 bases, J lost 2 bases, and 4 bases stayed unmatched. The CDR3 consists of 14 residues. In germline, CDR1 is SGHNT, CDR2 YYREEE (reference sequence). The full variable domain, completed using reference TRBV5-4 and TRBJ1-2, is ETGVTQSPTHLIKTRGQQVTLRCSSQSGHNTVSWYQQALGQGPQFIFQYYREEENGRGNFPPRFSGLQFPNYSSELNVNALELDDSALYLCASSSAGGNYGYTFGSGTRLTVV.

DNA of the CDR3: TGTGCCAGCCGACAGGGGGCAAACACCATATATTTT. Amino acids: CASRQGANTIYF. This chain uses TRBV19 with TRBJ1-3; 10 bases are a match to TRBD1. The trim removed 9 bases at V and 6 bases at J, leaving 2 bases unmatched. The CDR3 consists of 12 residues. Per the germline V gene, CDR1 is LNHDA and CDR2 is SQIVND (reference sequence).

The rearrangement uses TRBV5-4 and TRBJ2-3; D is unclear. The germline gives CDR1 SGHNT, CDR2 YYREEE (reference sequence). This CDR3 has 15 residues. The V end lost 1 base, the J end lost 4 bases, and 13 bases lay between the germline ends. CDR3 sequence: CASSLPLPESDTQYF. CDR3 bases: TGTGCCAGCAGCTTGCCCCTTCCAGAATCAGATACGCAGTATTTT.

This chain uses TRBV6-5 with TRBJ1-4; 7 bases line up with TRBD1. The germline V gene encodes CDR1 MNHEY and CDR2 SVGAGI. The CDR3 sequence is 14 residues long. V dropped 0 bases and J dropped 13; count of bases not matched to a gene: 8. CDR3 nucleotide sequence: TGTGCCAGCAGTTACTCACCGACAGGGATGTCACTGTTTTTT. It translates to CASSYSPTGMSLFF.

The CDR3 bases are TGTGCCAGCAGCCCCGTCCCCCAGGCGACGGAGCAGTTCTTC. Its translation is CASSPVPQATEQFF. This chain uses TRBV11-2 with TRBJ2-1; D is unresolved. V was shortened by 5 bases and J by 10 bases, with 18 bases between the two germline ends. The V gene's germline CDR1 is SGHAT and CDR2 FQNNGV. This CDR3 contains 14 residues.

This chain's CDR3 is CASSPSGWKDEQFF. CDR3 in DNA: TGTGCCAGCAGCCCGTCGGGTTGGAAGGATGAGCAGTTCTTC. V usage is TRBV7-3 and J usage is TRBJ2-1; D is ambiguous. The CDR3 loop spans 14 amino acids. V was cut by 5 bases and J by 8 bases, with 16 bases left in between. Germline lookup yields CDR1 SGHTA and CDR2 FQGTGA.

This chain joins TRBV10-3 and TRBJ2-4; 7 bases line up with TRBD1. The CDR3 contains 14 residues. The V gene's germline CDR1 is ENHRY and CDR2 SYGVKD. The ends lost 3 bases at V and 3 bases at J; junction bases unmatched: 2. CDR3 sequence: CAISDGQVKNIQYF. CDR3 in DNA: TGTGCCATCAGTGATGGACAGGTCAAAAACATTCAGTACTTC.

This clone appeared a few times. This CDR3 is CASSPPRRVDPINYGYTF. The CDR3 bases are TGTGCCAGCAGCCCACCCCGCAGGGTGGATCCTATTAACTATGGCTACACCTTC. This sequence joins TRBV7-8 and TRBJ1-2, with D perhaps TRBD1 (5 bases). Germline lookup yields CDR1 SGHVS and CDR2 FQNEAQ. The CDR3 consists of 18 residues. The germline V and J ends were trimmed by 5 bases and 1 base, with 23 bases remaining between them.

The J gene is TRBJ2-5, the V gene TRBV10-3; 11 bases match TRBD2. CDR3 length equals 15 residues. With V trimmed by 8 bases and J by 1 base, 6 bases remained unmatched. Per the germline V gene, CDR1 is ENHRY and CDR2 is SYGVKD. The CDR3 DNA sequence: TGTGCCATCGGGAGTAGCGGGGGGGTCCAAGAGACCCAGTACTTC. As protein: CAIGSSGGVQETQYF.